What follows are 24 T cell receptor beta chains derived from one specimen sequenced in a study of T cell changes during pregnancy in multiple sclerosis. Some clones are missing from TCRdb's copy, which holds only in-frame ones; the method was immunoSEQ multiplex PCR. This table holds about 72,000 clones, about nine tenths found once. The sequences come from peripheral blood, collected in the third trimester of pregnancy. These receptors originate from a female donor in good health, enrolled as a control in a pregnancy study.

This chain joins TRBV6-5 and TRBJ1-2; D gene unclear. Germline-derived CDR1 and CDR2 are MNHEY and SVGAGI. CDR3 size: 14 residues. Trimming cost V 0 bases and J 4 bases, with 9 bases left between them. The CDR3 DNA follows: TGTGCCAGCAGTTACTCGGGCCAGATCTATGGCTACACCTTC. Protein sequence: CASSYSGQIYGYTF.

The V gene is TRBV27, the J gene TRBJ2-6, with no clear D. The CDR3 is 14 residues long. V lost 0 bases and J lost 5, with 5 bases in between. From germline, CDR1 is MNHEY and CDR2 SMNVEV (reference sequence). As DNA, the CDR3 is TGTGCCAGCAGTTTATCAGCACGGGCCAACGTCCTGACTTTC. This translates into CASSLSARANVLTF.

The rearrangement links TRBV19 to TRBJ2-7, with unresolved D. Per the germline V gene, CDR1 is LNHDA and CDR2 is SQIVND (reference sequence). Trimming stripped 2 bases from V and 7 bases from J, with 6 bases between. The CDR3 consists of 11 residues. In DNA form, the CDR3 reads TGTGCCAGTAGTATATCGGGTGAGCAGTACTTC. Protein sequence: CASSISGEQYF.

This chain links TRBV7-9 with TRBJ2-7, with 9 positions matching TRBD1. CDR1 SEHNR and CDR2 FQNEAQ come from the germline V gene (reference sequence). This CDR3 spans 13 amino acids. V was pared by 5 bases and J by 4 bases, with 3 bases of the junction left unmatched. CDR3 DNA sequence: TGTGCCAGCAGCCCTGGGACAGGGTACGAGCAGTACTTC. It is translated as CASSPGTGYEQYF.

This rearrangement joins TRBV15 to TRBJ2-7, with 9 bases fitting TRBD1. CDR1 LNHNV and CDR2 YYDKDF come from the germline V gene (reference sequence). Trimming removed 1 base from V and 3 bases from J; junction bases left unmatched: 1. The CDR3 is 14 amino acids. CDR3 amino acids: CATSRGQGGYEQYF. The CDR3 coding sequence is TGTGCCACCAGCAGAGGACAGGGGGGCTACGAGCAGTACTTC.

The chain uses TRBV7-2 and TRBJ2-7; perhaps TRBD2 as D (6 bases). CDR3 length: 12 amino acids. Germline assignment: CDR1 SGHTA and CDR2 FQGNSA. V was clipped by 4 bases and J by 12 bases, with 16 bases between them. The CDR3 protein is CASSSVGGWRYF. Here the CDR3 DNA reads TGTGCCAGCAGCTCGGTGGGAGGTTGGAGGTACTTC.

This clone was picked up a small number of times. An end of the junction does not agree with germline; a read error may underlie this. The chain carries TRBV7-7 and TRBJ1-2; no reliable D call. Germline CDR1 SSHAT, CDR2 FNYEAQ (reference sequence). The CDR3 has 16 amino acids. The CDR3, as DNA: TGTGCTAGCAGCCCTATATCGGAGGGAGCTAACTATGGCTACACCTTC. This codes for CASSPISEGANYGYTF.

This clone was detected only once. The gene calls are TRBV7-8 and TRBJ1-2; 7 bases fit TRBD1. Per germline, CDR1 SGHVS and CDR2 FQNEAQ. The CDR3 is made up of 17 amino acids. V trimming: 5 bases; J trimming: 8 bases; junction bases outside the gene matches: 20. CDR3 nucleotides: TGTGCCAGCAGCCGGGTCCGCGATACAGGGGAAGGGCCCGGCTACACCTTC. Its protein product is CASSRVRDTGEGPGYTF.

The chain is built from TRBV7-8 and TRBJ2-7; 7 bases align to TRBD1. The CDR3 has 18 residues. Germline values: CDR1 SGHVS, CDR2 FQNEAQ. The trim removed 4 bases at V and 4 bases at J, leaving 19 bases unmatched. In DNA, the CDR3 is TGTGCCAGCAGCTCTACCTTAACGGCCGGGGCAGGGGGATACGAGCAGTACTTC. Encoded protein: CASSSTLTAGAGGYEQYF.

The gene calls are TRBV7-2 and TRBJ2-7; no reliable D call. Germline V gives CDR1 SGHTA, CDR2 FQGNSA. Deletions cut 0 bases from V and 4 bases from J, with 13 bases between. This CDR3 contains 15 residues. Written as DNA, the CDR3 is TGTGCCAGCAGCTTAGCGTCAGGTCCCAATTACGAGCAGTACTTC. This sequence encodes CASSLASGPNYEQYF.

V and J are TRBV6-5 and TRBJ1-3; D is undetermined. The CDR3 totals 15 residues. Per germline, CDR1 MNHEY and CDR2 SVGAGI. V was cut by 7 bases and J by 0 bases, with 13 bases left in between. The CDR3 coding sequence is TGTGCCAGCACCCCAAGCAGGATCTCTGGAAACACCATATATTTT. It yields the protein CASTPSRISGNTIYF.

The chain is built from TRBV2 and TRBJ2-3; D gene unclear. The CDR3 sequence is 15 residues long. Per germline, CDR1 SNHLY and CDR2 FYNNEI. V gave up 3 bases and J gave up 5 bases, with 15 bases separating them. DNA for the CDR3: TGTGCCAGCAGTGACCAGGCCCTCCCAGGAGATACGCAGTATTTT. This encodes CASSDQALPGDTQYF.

This chain connects TRBV6-1 to TRBJ1-6; perhaps TRBD1 as D (5 bases). V gave up 1 base and J gave up 7 bases, with 14 bases separating them. This CDR3 has 16 residues. The germline V gene has CDR1 MNHNS and CDR2 SASEGT. The CDR3 protein is CASSEVGQGRNSPLHF. The CDR3 DNA follows: TGTGCCAGCAGTGAAGTAGGGCAGGGAAGGAATTCACCCCTCCACTTT.

The rearrangement joins TRBV6-5 to TRBJ1-2, with D possibly TRBD1 on 5 matching bases. V lost 0 bases and J 2 bases, leaving 10 bases between the germline ends. This CDR3 region has 15 residues. Germline assignment: CDR1 MNHEY and CDR2 SVGAGI. The CDR3 reads CASSYSQGGNYGYTF. CDR3 bases: TGTGCCAGCAGTTACTCCCAGGGAGGGAACTATGGCTACACCTTC.

This chain joins TRBV5-1 and TRBJ1-2; D not certain. Germline CDR1 and CDR2: SGHRS and YFSETQ. The ends were cut back, 4 bases at V and 1 base at J, with 11 bases in the middle. The CDR3 consists of 14 residues. CDR3 in DNA: TGCGCCAGCAGCCCCGGAGTCATTAACTATGGCTACACCTTC. Protein sequence: CASSPGVINYGYTF.

The CDR3 DNA follows: TGTGCCAGCAGTTTACTAGACGCCTCCTACAATGAGCAGTTCTTC. It specifies CASSLLDASYNEQFF. V usage is TRBV28 and J usage is TRBJ2-1, with D hard to call. This CDR3 comprises 15 residues. Germline values: CDR1 MDHEN, CDR2 SYDVKM. Trimming left V 2 bases short and J 0 bases short, with 8 bases between.

V is TRBV14 and J is TRBJ1-2; 9 bases agree with TRBD1. This CDR3 is 15 amino acids long. CDR1 is SGHDN and CDR2 is FVKESK in the germline V gene. J lost 2 bases, V lost 3 bases, and 4 bases had no gene match. The CDR3 protein is CASSHPGQGNYGYTF. CDR3 DNA: TGTGCCAGCAGCCACCCGGGACAGGGCAACTATGGCTACACCTTC.

The chain has TRBV28 and TRBJ1-2, with D unresolved. V dropped 1 base and J dropped 3 bases, with 3 bases sitting between them. In germline, CDR1 is MDHEN, CDR2 SYDVKM. This CDR3 is 12 amino acids long. CDR3 DNA: TGTGCCAGCAGTTTATCTCACTATGGCTACACCTTC. This encodes CASSLSHYGYTF.

The chain carries TRBV30 and TRBJ2-4, with TRBD1 as a possible D gene (6 bases). The CDR3 sequence is 14 residues long. The germline CDR1 and CDR2 sequences are GTSNPN and SVGIG (reference sequence). Trimming pared 0 bases from V and 4 bases from J, leaving 10 bases between. The CDR3 region is CAWSVEGTKNIQYF. CDR3 nucleotides: TGTGCCTGGAGTGTTGAGGGGACAAAAAACATTCAGTACTTC.

This chain connects TRBV2 to TRBJ2-1; 13 nucleotides agree with TRBD2. V dropped 3 bases and J dropped 7; count of bases not matched to a gene: 6. Germline lookup yields CDR1 SNHLY and CDR2 FYNNEI. CDR3 length: 16 residues. The CDR3 protein is CASSDSRLAGGNEQFF. In DNA form, the CDR3 reads TGTGCCAGCAGTGATTCGAGACTAGCGGGGGGAAATGAGCAGTTCTTC.

This chain links TRBV5-1 with TRBJ1-2; TRBD1 matches at 7 bases. Trimming at V came to 4 bases and at J to 2 bases, leaving 8 bases not matched to a gene. This CDR3 is built from 15 residues. Per germline, CDR1 SGHRS and CDR2 YFSETQ. CDR3 residues: CASSRGQAENYGYTF. In nucleotides, the CDR3 is TGCGCCAGCAGCCGAGGACAGGCGGAGAACTATGGCTACACCTTC.

The chain combines TRBV5-6 with TRBJ1-5; D remains unclear. V dropped 0 bases and J dropped 4 bases, with 8 bases sitting between them. Germline V CDR1 and CDR2: SGHDT, YYEEEE. The CDR3 contains 14 residues. The CDR3: CASSLGSLNQPQHF. CDR3 coding DNA: TGTGCCAGCAGCTTGGGGAGCTTGAATCAGCCCCAGCATTTT.

The chain is built from TRBV29-1 and TRBJ2-4; 13 positions match TRBD2. From germline, CDR1 is SQVTM and CDR2 ANQGSEA. The CDR3 contains 14 residues. V was clipped by 5 bases and J by 6 bases; unmatched bases: 4. This CDR3 is CSVTSGGAANIQYF. The CDR3 DNA reads TGCAGCGTTACTAGCGGGGGGGCCGCAAACATTCAGTACTTC.

The chain couples TRBV9 to TRBJ1-2; perhaps TRBD1 as D (6 bases). Germline CDR1 and CDR2: SGDLS and YYNGEE. The CDR3 is made up of 15 amino acids. Trimming removed 4 bases from V and 1 base from J, with 14 bases in between. The CDR3 DNA reads TGTGCCAGCAGCCCATCCCCGGACAGTAACTATGGCTACACCTTC. It yields the protein CASSPSPDSNYGYTF. The whole variable domain, remainder taken from reference TRBV9 and TRBJ1-2, is DSGVTQTPKHLITATGQRVTLRCSPRSGDLSVYWYQQSLDQGLQFLIQYYNGEERAKGNILERFSAQQFPDLHSELNLSSLELGDSALYFCASSPSPDSNYGYTFGSGTRLTVV.